This paragraph covers one TCR beta chain sequence. Antigen: not known. Sequenced by immunoSEQ multiplex PCR; TCRdb stores in-frame clones only, minus some. The table records about 140,000 clones, around 90% of them present only once. With V trimmed by 1 base and J by 4 bases, 14 bases remained unmatched. The CDR3 contains 18 residues. Germline lookup yields CDR1 SNHLY and CDR2 FYNNEI. This record comes from a study of T cell responses to AZD1222 COVID-19 vaccine. The study, taken as a whole, reports: Clonal diversity was possibly underestimated, and the donors were mostly white British, with more females. Nearly half of spike-specific TCRs reportedly target variant regions that are unmutated in the B.1.351 and B.1.1.7 variants. Researchers took repertoire samples only after the peak T cell response had come. Across spike, vaccine-associated CD4 TCRs were found, dominant at 160-218 and 743-854.

This TCR was recovered from an adult in good health. The chain carries TRBV2 and TRBJ2-5; TRBD1 matches 8 bases. Here the sequenced sample was peripheral blood, taken on day 0 of AZD1222 vaccination. The CDR3 nucleotides read TGTGCCAGCAGTGAAGGACCTCTCCGGGACAGGTCGGGAGAGACCCAGTACTTC. Its translation is CASSEGPLRDRSGETQYF.